These 8 T cell receptor beta chains originate from one sample sequenced in a study of CD8+ T cells in alopecia areata (dated by TCRdb to 2017 to 2018). What the time point label conveys for this sample: baseline before oral tofacitinib. The library relied on the immunoSEQ multiplex PCR assay. For TCR sequencing, RNA was extracted from every sample and reverse transcribed into cDNA to serve as template. The table comes from immuneACCESS by way of TCRdb, which keeps in-frame sequences with V and J called. Part of the clones is missing from these tables; in studies checked, under half for an unresolved V gene and the rest for unknown reasons. This sample gives roughly 75,000 clones in total; approximately 58% of them show up just once. The leading ten clones occupy roughly 15% of the sample. Material: CD8+ T cells sorted from blood, obtained at week 0. The receptors were sampled from a human donor with alopecia areata.

This clone was recorded once. V is TRBV6-5 and J is TRBJ2-1, with D unclear. This CDR3 has 12 residues. V was pared by 2 bases and J by 8 bases, with 7 bases between. The V gene's germline CDR1 is MNHEY and CDR2 SVGAGI. The CDR3 is CASSYGFDEQFF. The CDR3 DNA reads TGTGCCAGCAGTTACGGCTTTGATGAGCAGTTCTTC.

There are a few counts of this clone. The V call is TRBV7-2, the J call TRBJ2-5; D unclear. This CDR3 is 15 amino acids long. The germline CDR1 and CDR2 sequences are SGHTA and FQGNSA. The V end was cut by 6 bases, the J end by 2 bases, with 16 bases between. The CDR3, as DNA: TGTGCCAGCAGTAAAACCCCAGGCCGACAAGAGACCCAGTACTTC. The encoded protein is CASSKTPGRQETQYF. The whole variable domain, filled in from reference TRBV7-2 and TRBJ2-5, reads GAGVSQSPSNKVTEKGKDVELRCDPISGHTALYWYRQSLGQGLEFLIYFQGNSAPDKSGLPSDRFSAERTGGSVSTLTIQRTQQEDSAVYLCASSKTPGRQETQYFGPGTRLLVL.

The chain recombines TRBV29-1 with TRBJ2-1; TRBD1 aligns across 7 bases. J gave up 4 bases and V 1 base, and 7 bases lay outside the gene matches. The germline CDR1 and CDR2 sequences are SQVTM and ANQGSEA. The CDR3 extends over 15 amino acids. CDR3 DNA sequence: TGCAGCGTTGAAGGGGGGACAGAAAGTTACAATGAGCAGTTCTTC. Its translation is CSVEGGTESYNEQFF.

The chain employs TRBV5-1 and TRBJ2-5; TRBD1 matches at 8 bases. The J call is uncertain, as TRBJ2-7 better fits the DNA end. The CDR3 extends over 14 amino acids. Per the germline V gene, CDR1 is SGHRS and CDR2 is YFSETQ. The CDR3 nucleotides read TGCGCCAGCAGCTTGGGGACAGGGCCCTACGAGCAGTACTTC. Translated: CASSLGTGPYEQYF.

This clone was seen many times. This chain connects TRBV6-5 to TRBJ2-3, with 11 bases aligning to TRBD2. Germline CDR1 is MNHEY and CDR2 is SVGAGI. The CDR3 is 15 amino acids. V was clipped by 8 bases and J by 1 base; unmatched bases: 5. Written as DNA, the CDR3 is TGTGCCAGCCGTGGGGGACTAGCGGGCACAGATACGCAGTATTTT. This codes for CASRGGLAGTDTQYF.

The chain recombines TRBV5-1 with TRBJ1-2; 8 bases fit TRBD1. Germline V gives CDR1 SGHRS, CDR2 YFSETQ. V dropped 4 bases and J dropped 10; count of bases not matched to a gene: 12. This CDR3 has 14 residues. CDR3 nucleotide sequence: TGCGCCAGCAGCCCGGACAGGGCCCCGCCCGACTACACCTTC. Translation: CASSPDRAPPDYTF.

V and J are TRBV4-1 and TRBJ2-3; D call uncertain. The CDR3 is 14 amino acids. V shed 2 bases and J shed 3 bases, with 9 bases lying between them. Germline-derived CDR1 and CDR2 are MGHRA and YSYEKL. CDR3 sequence (DNA): TGCGCCAGCAGCCAAAGTAGAGGAACAGATACGCAGTATTTT. This translates into CASSQSRGTDTQYF.

The chain employs TRBV6-4 and TRBJ1-6, with a possible D match to TRBD1 (6 bases). The CDR3 spans 15 residues. V was shortened by 7 bases and J by 6 bases, with 16 bases between the two germline ends. Germline loops: CDR1 MRHNA, CDR2 SNTAGT. The CDR3 sequence: CASKAWGPSNSPLHF. The CDR3 DNA reads as TGTGCCAGCAAGGCCTGGGGGCCTAGTAATTCACCCCTCCACTTT.